This entry lists 14 T cell receptor beta chains sequenced from one sample in a study of CD8+ T cells in alopecia areata. Treatment denoted: oral pan-JAK inhibitor, 5-10 mg twice daily. Extracted from the samples, RNA was reverse transcribed into cDNA to serve as the sequencing template. Produced via immunoSEQ multiplex PCR; TCRdb's table is partial and in-frame only. The table records more than 150,000 clones, approximately 56% of them present only once. This sample comprised CD4+ T cells sorted from blood, obtained at week 4, from a patient treated with tofacitinib. Source of these receptors: a human donor with alopecia areata.

The CDR3: CATSRSGQGDMSYNEQFF. In DNA form, the CDR3 reads TGTGCCACCAGCAGATCGGGACAGGGGGATATGTCCTACAATGAGCAGTTCTTC. The rearrangement links TRBV15 to TRBJ2-1, with 11 bases that match TRBD1. Germline V gene lookup returns CDR1 LNHNV and CDR2 YYDKDF (reference sequence). V lost 2 bases, J lost 1 base, and 7 bases stayed unmatched. The CDR3 runs 18 residues.

This clone was seen a few times. The gene calls are TRBV5-1 and TRBJ2-1, with D maybe TRBD2 (5 bases). Trimming pared 1 base from V and 9 bases from J, leaving 11 bases between. Germline V CDR1 and CDR2: SGHRS, YFSETQ. The CDR3 runs to 13 residues. The CDR3 bases are TGCGCCAGCAGCTTGATAGAGGGCGGTGAGCAGTTCTTC. Amino acid sequence: CASSLIEGGEQFF.

This clone was detected only a few times. The rearrangement links TRBV20-1 to TRBJ1-2; maybe TRBD1 (6 bases). The V gene lost 6 bases and the J gene lost 10 bases, with 12 bases spanning the gap. The germline V gene encodes CDR1 DFQATT and CDR2 SNEGSKA (reference sequence). The CDR3 length is 10 residues. CDR3 region: CSAHRANYTF. For the CDR3, the DNA is TGCAGTGCGCACAGGGCCAACTACACCTTC.

In its sample, this clone was seen a few times. The junction and the germline gene differ at one end; a read error may be behind it. The chain joins TRBV5-4 to TRBJ2-2; 11 bases map to TRBD1. CDR3 length equals 13 residues. Germline V gives CDR1 SGHNT, CDR2 YYREEE (reference sequence). The CDR3 region is CASSGPGQGGLFF. In DNA, the CDR3 is TGTGCCAGCAGCGGTCCGGGACAGGGGGGGCTGTTTTTT.

The rearrangement uses TRBV20-1 and TRBJ2-1; no definite D call. The CDR3 has 9 amino acids. Per the germline V gene, CDR1 is DFQATT and CDR2 is SNEGSKA (reference sequence). V dropped 2 bases and J dropped 9 bases, with 2 bases sitting between them. CDR3 sequence reads: CSARSEQFF. CDR3 coding DNA: TGCAGTGCTAGAAGTGAGCAGTTCTTC.

The chain couples TRBV2 to TRBJ1-1; D unclear. CDR3 size: 14 residues. Germline CDR1 SNHLY, CDR2 FYNNEI. V lost 4 bases to trimming and J lost 1 base, with 10 bases between them. The CDR3 region is CASSGPGRNTEAFF. In DNA form, the CDR3 reads TGTGCCAGCAGTGGCCCCGGCAGGAACACTGAAGCTTTCTTT.

The V and J genes are TRBV29-1 and TRBJ2-6; D gene uncertain. Trimming removed 0 bases from V and 3 bases from J, with 12 bases in between. CDR3 length equals 16 residues. Germline V gives CDR1 SQVTM, CDR2 ANQGSEA. The CDR3 nucleotides are TGCAGCGTTGAAGAAAACTTCTCCGGTGGGGCCAACGTCCTGACTTTC. Translating it yields CSVEENFSGGANVLTF.

The chain combines TRBV6-6 with TRBJ1-2; TRBD1 is a possible D gene (5 bases). V was clipped by 4 bases and J by 8 bases, with 8 bases between them. This CDR3 contains 11 residues. Germline CDR1 is MNHNY and CDR2 is SVGAGI (reference sequence). CDR3: CASSSDNGYTF. The CDR3 DNA sequence: TGTGCCAGCAGTTCGGACAACGGCTACACCTTC.

This clone was observed a handful of times. V and J are TRBV30 and TRBJ1-3, with a weak D call TRBD1 (5 bases). The CDR3 sequence is 13 residues long. Trimming took 1 base from V and 4 from J, leaving 8 bases between them. In germline, CDR1 is GTSNPN, CDR2 SVGIG (reference sequence). The CDR3 here is CAWSGGRGNTIYF. CDR3 sequence (DNA): TGTGCCTGGAGTGGGGGCAGAGGAAACACCATATATTTT.

The genes are TRBV5-1 and TRBJ2-2; 9 positions agree with TRBD1. This CDR3 spans 18 amino acids. The V gene end was trimmed by 2 bases and the J gene end by 0 bases; junction bases not matched to a gene: 8. Germline V CDR1 and CDR2: SGHRS, YFSETQ. The CDR3 nucleotides are TGCGCCAGCAGCTTCAGTGGCAGACAGGGGGCGAACACCGGGGAGCTGTTTTTT. Translating it yields CASSFSGRQGANTGELFF.

This clone was seen only once. The V and J genes are TRBV27 and TRBJ2-5, with 12 bases identical to TRBD2. The CDR3 extends over 16 amino acids. The V segment lost 5 bases and the J segment 5 bases; nucleotides outside the gene matches: 9. Germline-derived CDR1 and CDR2 are MNHEY and SMNVEV (reference sequence). The CDR3 nucleotides are TGTGCCAGCAGTCCAAAACTAGCGGGGGGCGGGGAGACCCAGTACTTC. Translating it yields CASSPKLAGGGETQYF.

V usage is TRBV2 and J usage is TRBJ1-1, with D unclear. The CDR3 length is 13 residues. The V gene lost 7 bases and the J gene lost 2 bases, with 11 bases spanning the gap. Germline V gene lookup returns CDR1 SNHLY and CDR2 FYNNEI. The CDR3 DNA reads TGTGCCAGCACCAACGACATTAACACTGAAGCTTTCTTT. Translated: CASTNDINTEAFF.

This chain links TRBV29-1 with TRBJ2-6; 7 bases line up with TRBD2. The CDR3 loop spans 14 amino acids. Germline loops: CDR1 SQVTM, CDR2 ANQGSEA. Trimming at V came to 3 bases and at J to 4 bases, leaving 3 bases not matched to a gene. The CDR3 is CSVDAGAGANVLTF. CDR3 DNA sequence: TGCAGCGTTGATGCGGGAGCGGGGGCCAACGTCCTGACTTTC.

The chain employs TRBV27 and TRBJ2-7; TRBD2 might be the D (7 bases). The CDR3 is made up of 15 amino acids. The V gene's germline CDR1 is MNHEY and CDR2 SMNVEV (reference sequence). V was cut by 6 bases and J by 3 bases, with 18 bases left in between. The CDR3 bases are TGTGCCAGCAGCCCAGGGCGGGGGCCAGTCTACGAGCAGTACTTC. This sequence encodes CASSPGRGPVYEQYF.